The TCR beta chain described here comes from a study of blood T cell repertoires in COVID-19 (dated by TCRdb to the early 2020s). Looking at the study overall: Samples from collaborators originated in the United States, Italy and Spain and spanned both the acute and convalescent phases of COVID-19. Samples were obtained from the ongoing ImmuneRACE study (first 160 participants) and from 1,254 subjects provided by 6 global collaborators. Where HLA class I and class II types were available, the types were taken from metadata supplied by the sample provider, not from assay-based typing. A freely available public database, intended as a resource for researchers studying the immune response to SARS-CoV-2, is where the repertoires were released. The material from the prospective study consisted of cDNA or gDNA derived from T cells, B-cell-depleted T cells, or PBMCs. Sample metadata almost always included a de-identified subject ID, COVID-19 status, age in years and sex. Subjects who had been exposed to COVID-19, were actively infected with it, or had recovered from it provided the deeply sampled blood TCRbeta repertoires that made up the dataset.

A word on this clone: Its antigen remains unidentified. Nothing much larger sits one base from this clone, and base qualities are not available.

Collaborating institutions collected whole blood in K2EDTA tubes following their own protocols. Collaborator samples were shipped for TCRbeta analysis as frozen whole blood, isolated PBMCs, or DNA extracted from either sample type. Overall study results and their limits: The quantity of clinical and demographic metadata differed by source and by participant and was supplied without curation.

The CDR3 contains 13 residues, cysteine and phenylalanine counted. Only the CDR3 part of the read is kept: 39 bases, read in frame from the first base. Germline trimming amounts to 6 bases on V and 8 bases on J, with 5 as the count of junction bases outside the gene matches. Looking up the germline V gene yields CDR1 MDHEN and CDR2 SYDVKM. The immunoSEQ Assay, a bias-controlled multiplex PCR, was used to amplify TCRbeta CDR3 regions from genomic DNA. The study's own analysis went as follows. The number of nucleated cells in each sample was estimated by amplification of reference gene primers within the assay. Sequence reads were collapsed and filtered to measure the absolute abundance of every unique TCRbeta CDR3 rearrangement. For each sample, productive Simpson clonality was calculated as the square root of Simpson's diversity index over productive rearrangements. TCRdb mirrors the immuneACCESS table, restricted to in-frame sequences. Some clones are absent from its copies; in checked studies, under half trace to an unresolved V gene, and the reason for the others is unknown. V and J calls and clone size come straight from that table; D and trimming were deduced from the DNA. The sample profile shows roughly 64,000 clones; 75% to 95% of them were found once. The ten largest clones add up to less than 9.5% of the sample.

Material for sequencing was peripheral blood. This receptor was identified in a woman over 75 with active COVID-19. The V gene is TRBV28 and the J gene is TRBJ1-2; TRBD1 lines up with 11 middle nucleotides. The sequence in DNA is TGTGCCAGCAGCCCCGGGACAGGGGGGGGCTACACCTTC. It codes for CASSPGTGGGYTF.